The entry that follows covers one T cell receptor (beta chain) sequence. The antigen remains unidentified. These data belong to a study of T cell responses to AZD1222 COVID-19 vaccine. The germline V gene encodes CDR1 LGHDT and CDR2 YNNKEL (reference sequence). The V end was cut by 1 base, the J end by 9 bases, with 15 bases between. The CDR3 has 14 residues. Study results and caveats: CD4 TCRs associated with vaccination spanned spike, dominating at 160-218 and 743-854. It should be noted that donors were predominantly white British and more often female, and clonal diversity was possibly underestimated. The repertoires were collected only after the peak T cell response.

Produced via immunoSEQ multiplex PCR; TCRdb's table is partial and in-frame only. The sample includes more than 110,000 clones, approximately 92% of them seen just once. The TCR comes from an adult in good health. The chain couples TRBV3-1 (or the pseudogene TRBV3-2) to TRBJ2-5; TRBD1 might be the D (6 bases). The sample was peripheral blood, taken on day 0 of AZD1222 vaccination. This chain's CDR3 is CASSQGAGERAQYF. For the CDR3, the DNA is TGTGCCAGCAGCCAAGGGGCAGGGGAAAGGGCCCAGTACTTC.